This TCR beta chain was observed in a study of cytomegalovirus exposure and HLA in healthy donors. General observations from the study: In a later analysis, across HLA loci, associated TCR counts were highest for DRB1, lowest for HLA-C.

Worth noting for this clone: Antigen specificity is unknown.

Primers included in the PCR were 60 Vbeta and 13 Jbeta primers. TCRdb's table, derived via immunoSEQ multiplex PCR, lists solely in-frame clones and lacks some. This table holds some 120,000 clones, less than 85% found once. V dropped 7 bases and J dropped 2; count of bases not matched to a gene: 4. The CDR3 length is 14 residues. The germline V gene has CDR1 MNHNS and CDR2 SASEGT. The sequencing sample was made of PBMCs. The chain couples TRBV6-1 to TRBJ1-5, with 8 bases aligning to TRBD1. This receptor was obtained from a man younger than 40 in good health and CMV-seropositive. CDR3 sequence (DNA): TGTGCCAGCACCCGGGACAGGCGCAATCAGCCCCAGCATTTT. Its protein is CASTRDRRNQPQHF.